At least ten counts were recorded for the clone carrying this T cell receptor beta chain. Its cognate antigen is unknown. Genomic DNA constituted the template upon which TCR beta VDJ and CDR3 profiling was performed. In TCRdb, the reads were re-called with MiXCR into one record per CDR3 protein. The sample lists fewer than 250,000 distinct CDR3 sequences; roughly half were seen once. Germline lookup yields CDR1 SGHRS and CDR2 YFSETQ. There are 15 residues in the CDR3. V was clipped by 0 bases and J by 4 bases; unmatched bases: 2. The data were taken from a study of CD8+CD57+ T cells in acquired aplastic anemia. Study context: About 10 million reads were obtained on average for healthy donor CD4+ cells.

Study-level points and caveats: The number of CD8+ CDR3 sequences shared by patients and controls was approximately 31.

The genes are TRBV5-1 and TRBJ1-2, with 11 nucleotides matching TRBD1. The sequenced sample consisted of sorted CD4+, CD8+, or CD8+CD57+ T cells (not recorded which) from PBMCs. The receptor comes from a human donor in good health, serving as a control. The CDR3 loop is CASSLEGQGVYGYTF. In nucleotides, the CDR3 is TGCGCCAGCAGCTTGGAGGGACAGGGGGTCTATGGCTACACCTTC.